What follows are 13 T cell receptor beta chains derived from one specimen sequenced in a study of shared clonotypes between healthy human individuals. Profiled with immunoSEQ multiplex PCR; TCRdb holds only in-frame clones, not every one. The sample has 500,000 to 550,000 clones; 95% to 97% are singletons. The specimen was naive CD4+ T cells sorted from blood. The subset here: CD45RA+ positively selected. These receptors came from a woman between 25 and 40 years old in good health.

The chain is built from TRBV18 and TRBJ1-2, with D unclear. There are 13 residues in the CDR3. The germline V gene encodes CDR1 KGHSH and CDR2 LQKENI. The V and J ends lost 1 base and 6 bases respectively, with 9 bases between them. CDR3 sequence (DNA): TGTGCCAGCTCACCACAGGGAGTTGATGGCTACACCTTC. Protein: CASSPQGVDGYTF.

This chain links TRBV5-1 with TRBJ2-1; D uncertain. The V and J ends lost 1 base and 9 bases respectively, with 8 bases between them. The CDR3 covers 12 residues. Germline assignment: CDR1 SGHRS and CDR2 YFSETQ. CDR3 nucleotide sequence: TGCGCCAGCAGCTTGACCACCAGTGAGCAGTTCTTC. Its protein is CASSLTTSEQFF.

The chain links TRBV5-4 to TRBJ2-1; D call uncertain. CDR3 length equals 15 residues. Germline V CDR1 and CDR2: SGHNT, YYREEE (reference sequence). Deletions cut 4 bases from V and 0 bases from J, with 11 bases between. CDR3: CASSQRPNSYNEQFF. The CDR3 DNA sequence: TGTGCCAGCAGCCAGCGACCAAACTCCTACAATGAGCAGTTCTTC. Variable domain in full (rest from reference TRBV5-4 and TRBJ2-1): ETGVTQSPTHLIKTRGQQVTLRCSSQSGHNTVSWYQQALGQGPQFIFQYYREEENGRGNFPPRFSGLQFPNYSSELNVNALELDDSALYLCASSQRPNSYNEQFFGPGTRLTVL.

Details on this clone: This sample also contains other DNA sequences that code for the same CDR3. This chain links TRBV18 with TRBJ1-5; D uncertain. V lost 2 bases and J 0 bases, leaving 11 bases between the germline ends. The CDR3 covers 16 residues. Germline CDR1 reads KGHSH; CDR2 reads LQKENI. The CDR3 region is CASSPSGLYSNQPQHF. CDR3 sequence (DNA): TGTGCCAGCTCACCATCCGGACTATATAGCAATCAGCCCCAGCATTTT.

The chain has TRBV7-8 and TRBJ1-3; tentatively, D is TRBD1 (6 bases). The germline V gene encodes CDR1 SGHVS and CDR2 FQNEAQ. V was trimmed by 6 bases and J by 0 bases, leaving 9 bases between them. This CDR3 has 14 amino acids. Here the CDR3 DNA reads TGTGCCAGCAGAACAGGGTCCTCTGGAAACACCATATATTTT. This codes for CASRTGSSGNTIYF. Full variable domain (outside the CDR3, taken from reference TRBV7-8 and TRBJ1-3): GAGVSQSPRYKVAKRGQDVALRCDPISGHVSLFWYQQALGQGPEFLTYFQNEAQLDKSGLPSDRFFAERPEGSVSTLKIQRTQQEDSAVYLCASRTGSSGNTIYFGEGSWLTVV.

The rearrangement uses TRBV28 and TRBJ2-3; D gene uncertain. The CDR3 spans 13 residues. The germline CDR1 and CDR2 sequences are MDHEN and SYDVKM. V lost 4 bases and J lost 3, with 8 bases in between. The CDR3 loop reads CASSSARTDTQYF. CDR3 sequence (DNA): TGTGCCAGCAGTTCTGCAAGGACAGATACGCAGTATTTT. The full variable domain, rest sourced from reference TRBV28 and TRBJ2-3, is DVKVTQSSRYLVKRTGEKVFLECVQDMDHENMFWYRQDPGLGLRLIYFSYDVKMKEKGDIPEGYSVSREKKERFSLILESASTNQTSMYLCASSSARTDTQYFGPGTRLTVL.

The rearrangement joins TRBV10-2 to TRBJ2-7; weak D call: TRBD1 (6 bases). Germline V gene data show CDR1 as WSHSY and CDR2 as SAAADI. The CDR3 totals 15 residues. V was shortened by 5 bases and J by 2 bases, with 16 bases between the two germline ends. Written as DNA, the CDR3 is TGCGCCAGCAGTCTACTGGGGGACACCACCTACGAGCAGTACTTC. It codes for CASSLLGDTTYEQYF.

This chain connects TRBV28 to TRBJ1-1; D remains ambiguous. V dropped 5 bases and J dropped 3 bases, with 10 bases sitting between them. Germline values: CDR1 MDHEN, CDR2 SYDVKM. The CDR3 length is 13 residues. The CDR3 loop is CASSPSVDTEAFF. The CDR3 bases are TGTGCCAGCAGTCCATCAGTGGACACTGAAGCTTTCTTT.

This clone was found once. The chain uses TRBV18 and TRBJ1-3; 7 nucleotides agree with TRBD1. The CDR3 extends over 16 amino acids. J was trimmed by 0 bases and V by 4 bases; bases with no gene match: 6. Germline V gene data show CDR1 as KGHSH and CDR2 as LQKENI. The CDR3 coding sequence is TGTGCCAGCTCACAGGGGACAGCGATCTCTGGAAACACCATATATTTT. Its protein product is CASSQGTAISGNTIYF. Full variable domain (outside the CDR3, taken from reference TRBV18 and TRBJ1-3): NAGVMQNPRHLVRRRGQEARLRCSPMKGHSHVYWYRQLPEEGLKFMVYLQKENIIDESGMPKERFSAEFPKEGPSILRIQQVVRGDSAAYFCASSQGTAISGNTIYFGEGSWLTVV.

The gene calls are TRBV13 and TRBJ2-7; D remains ambiguous. The CDR3 has 11 residues. V lost 5 bases to trimming and J lost 3 bases, with 5 bases between them. CDR1 and CDR2 from the germline V gene are PRHDT and FYEKMQ (reference sequence). CDR3 nucleotide sequence: TGTGCCAGCAGCATACTCTACGAGCAGTACTTC. It specifies CASSILYEQYF.

This clone was observed a single time. The sample contains more than one DNA sequence encoding this CDR3. V and J are TRBV11-2 and TRBJ1-2, with no clear D. With 1 base removed from V and 5 bases from J, the gap between germline ends came to 8 bases. The CDR3 consists of 13 residues. Per germline, CDR1 SGHAT and CDR2 FQNNGV. For the CDR3, the DNA is TGTGCCAGCAGCTTAGGGGTTGGATATGGCTACACCTTC. As protein: CASSLGVGYGYTF.

This clone was counted a few times. The chain joins TRBV15 to TRBJ1-5; TRBD1 might be the D (6 bases). The V end was cut by 0 bases, the J end by 7 bases, with 16 bases between. CDR1 and CDR2 (germline): LNHNV, YYDKDF (reference sequence). This CDR3 is built from 16 residues. CDR3 sequence (DNA): TGTGCCACCAGCAGAGATTTAGGGATTCAGGGGCAGCCCCAGCATTTT. Translated: CATSRDLGIQGQPQHF.

J is TRBJ2-7 and V is TRBV28; D gene uncertain. CDR3 length equals 11 residues. V lost 4 bases to trimming and J lost 10 bases, with 11 bases between them. Germline assignment: CDR1 MDHEN and CDR2 SYDVKM. The CDR3 protein is CASSSPQNQYF. The CDR3, as DNA: TGTGCCAGCAGTTCCCCCCAGAATCAGTACTTC. Full variable domain (remainder filled in from reference TRBV28 and TRBJ2-7): DVKVTQSSRYLVKRTGEKVFLECVQDMDHENMFWYRQDPGLGLRLIYFSYDVKMKEKGDIPEGYSVSREKKERFSLILESASTNQTSMYLCASSSPQNQYFGPGTRLTVT.